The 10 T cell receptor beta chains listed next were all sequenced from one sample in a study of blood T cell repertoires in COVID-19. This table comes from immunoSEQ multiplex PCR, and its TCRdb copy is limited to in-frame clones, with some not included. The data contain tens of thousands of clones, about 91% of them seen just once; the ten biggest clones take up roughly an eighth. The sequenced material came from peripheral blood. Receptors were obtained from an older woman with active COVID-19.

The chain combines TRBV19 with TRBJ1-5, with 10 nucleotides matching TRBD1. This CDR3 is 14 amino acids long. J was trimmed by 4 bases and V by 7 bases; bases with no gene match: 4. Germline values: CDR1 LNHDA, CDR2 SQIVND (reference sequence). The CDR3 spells CASKVDRGNQPQHF. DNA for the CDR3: TGTGCCAGTAAGGTGGACAGGGGGAATCAGCCCCAGCATTTT. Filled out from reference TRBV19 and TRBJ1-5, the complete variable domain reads DGGITQSPKYLFRKEGQNVTLSCEQNLNHDAMYWYRQDPGQGLRLIYYSQIVNDFQKGDIAEGYSVSREKKESFPLTVTSAQKNPTAFYLCASKVDRGNQPQHFGDGTRLSIL.

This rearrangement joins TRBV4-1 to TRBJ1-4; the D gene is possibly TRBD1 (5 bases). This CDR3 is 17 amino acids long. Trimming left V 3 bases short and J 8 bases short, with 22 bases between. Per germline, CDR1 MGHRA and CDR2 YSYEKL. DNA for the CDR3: TGCGCCAGCAGCCAGGACCCCACGACCCACAGGCGGGAAAAACTGTTTTTT. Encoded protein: CASSQDPTTHRREKLFF.

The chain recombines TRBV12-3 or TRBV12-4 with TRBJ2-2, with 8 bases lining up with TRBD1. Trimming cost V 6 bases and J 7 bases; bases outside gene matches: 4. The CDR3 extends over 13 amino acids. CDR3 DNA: TGTGCCAGCAGCCGGACAGGGAACGGGGAGCTGTTTTTT. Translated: CASSRTGNGELFF.

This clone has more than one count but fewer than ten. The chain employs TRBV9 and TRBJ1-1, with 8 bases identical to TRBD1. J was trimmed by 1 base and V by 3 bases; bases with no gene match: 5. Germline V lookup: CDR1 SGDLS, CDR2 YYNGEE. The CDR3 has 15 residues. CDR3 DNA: TGTGCCAGCAGCGGTCCCGGGACAGGGAACACTGAAGCTTTCTTT. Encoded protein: CASSGPGTGNTEAFF.

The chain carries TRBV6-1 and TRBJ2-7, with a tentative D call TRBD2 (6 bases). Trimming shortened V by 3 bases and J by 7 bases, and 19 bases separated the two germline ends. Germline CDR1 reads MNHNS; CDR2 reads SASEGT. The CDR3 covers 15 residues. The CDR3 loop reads CASSDAGTHLMEQYF. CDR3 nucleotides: TGTGCCAGCAGTGATGCCGGGACTCACCTAATGGAGCAGTACTTC.

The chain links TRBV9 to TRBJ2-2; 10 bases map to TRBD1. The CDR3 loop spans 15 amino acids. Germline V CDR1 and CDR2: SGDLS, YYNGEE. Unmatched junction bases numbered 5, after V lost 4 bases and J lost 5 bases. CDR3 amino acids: CASSTPGQGTGELFF. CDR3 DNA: TGTGCCAGCAGCACACCGGGACAGGGGACCGGGGAGCTGTTTTTT.

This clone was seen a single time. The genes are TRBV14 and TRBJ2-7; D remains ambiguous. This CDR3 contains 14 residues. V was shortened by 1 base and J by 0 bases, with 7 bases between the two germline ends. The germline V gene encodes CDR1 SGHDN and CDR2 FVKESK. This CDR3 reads CASSQGAVSYEQYF. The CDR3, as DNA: TGTGCCAGCAGCCAAGGCGCTGTCTCCTACGAGCAGTACTTC.

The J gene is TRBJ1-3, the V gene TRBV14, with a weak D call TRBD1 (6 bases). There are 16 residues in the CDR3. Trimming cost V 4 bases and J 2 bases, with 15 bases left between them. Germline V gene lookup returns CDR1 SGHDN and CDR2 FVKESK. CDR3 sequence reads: CASSRSPGTTGNTIYF. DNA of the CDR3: TGTGCCAGCAGCCGCTCTCCCGGGACAACTGGAAACACCATATATTTT.

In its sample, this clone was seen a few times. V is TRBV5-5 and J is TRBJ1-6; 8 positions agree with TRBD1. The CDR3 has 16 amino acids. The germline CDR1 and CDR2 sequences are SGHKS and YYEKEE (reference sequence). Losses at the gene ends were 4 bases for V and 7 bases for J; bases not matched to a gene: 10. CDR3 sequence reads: CASSLTQGARNSPLHF. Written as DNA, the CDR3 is TGTGCCAGCAGCCTCACCCAGGGGGCAAGGAATTCACCCCTCCACTTT.

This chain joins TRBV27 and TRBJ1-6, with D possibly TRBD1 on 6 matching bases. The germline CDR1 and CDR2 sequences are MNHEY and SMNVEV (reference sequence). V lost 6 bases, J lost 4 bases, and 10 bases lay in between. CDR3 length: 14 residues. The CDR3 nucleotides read TGTGCCAGCAGAGCCGACAGGTATAATTCACCCCTCCACTTT. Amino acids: CASRADRYNSPLHF.